The T cell receptor (beta chain) described here comes from a study of regulatory T cells in long-lasting Graves disease. Study-wide results and caveats: It was in persistent disease that TRBV28, TRBJ1-2 and TRBJ2-5 were favored.

Time point in this sample: newly diagnosed GD, antithyroid drugs for less than 3 months. Scientists built the TCR library using RNA that was extracted from PBMCs. This clonotype was recorded only once. The antigen is unknown. Being one base from a much bigger clone, this may be a read error. Researchers made TCR beta libraries by using iRepertoire HTBI primers and running Arm-PCR on CDR3 regions. Original processing methods: Identification of gene segments yielded some 61 TRBV and more than eleven TRBJ across samples. In TCRdb, the multiplex PCR reads were re-called with MiXCR into one record per CDR3 protein. For this entry, the V and J calls and clone size follow TCRdb and not the study's own pipeline. The sample lists about 500,000 distinct CDR3 sequences; around 15% were seen once. The V and J ends lost 5 bases and 9 bases respectively, with 5 bases between them. Germline V lookup: CDR1 SEHNR, CDR2 FQNEAQ (reference sequence). The CDR3 loop spans 10 amino acids.

The sample also formed part of further work on T cells in Graves' hyperthyroidism and ophthalmopathy. As reported in that work: RT-PCR in the first round (using the HTBI primer set) targeted the TCR CDR3.

The sequence was collected from a man in his forties with Graves disease. The sequencing here drew on peripheral blood mononuclear cells (PBMCs), taken at new diagnosis, from a patient treated with antithyroid drugs. The chain links TRBV7-9 to TRBJ2-1, with D perhaps TRBD1 (5 bases). The CDR3 protein is CASSGAEQFF. The CDR3 DNA reads TGTGCCAGCAGCGGGGCTGAGCAGTTCTTC.